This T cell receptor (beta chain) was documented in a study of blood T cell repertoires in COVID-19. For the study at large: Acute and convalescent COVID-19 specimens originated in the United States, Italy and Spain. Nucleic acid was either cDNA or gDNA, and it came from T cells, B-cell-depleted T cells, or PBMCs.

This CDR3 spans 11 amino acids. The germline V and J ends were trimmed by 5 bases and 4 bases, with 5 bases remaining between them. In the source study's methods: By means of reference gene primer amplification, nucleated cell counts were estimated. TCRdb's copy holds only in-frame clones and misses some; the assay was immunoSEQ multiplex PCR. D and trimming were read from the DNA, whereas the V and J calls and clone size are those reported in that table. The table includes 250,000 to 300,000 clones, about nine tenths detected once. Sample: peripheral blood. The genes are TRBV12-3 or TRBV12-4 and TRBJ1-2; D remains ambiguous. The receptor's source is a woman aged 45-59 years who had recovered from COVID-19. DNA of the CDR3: TGTGCCAGCAGTCTCCGCTATGGCTACACCTTC. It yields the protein CASSLRYGYTF.